Listed below are T cell receptor beta chains from one sample, sequenced in a study of human T cells and chemical hapten exposure. TCRdb passed the RACE reads through MiXCR, listing each CDR3 protein once. This table holds 250,000 or so distinct CDR3 sequences, over 7.5% found once. The material sequenced was whole blood, taken in connection with sensitization to the hapten diphenylcyclopropenone (DPC). These receptors were collected from a young man with alopecia areata. Some clones in this sample may be carry-over from other donors' samples. The conserved cysteine and the conserved F or W are not part of the CDR3 here.

j_gene: TRBJ2-1
v_gene: TRBV7-9
CDR3aa: ASSLLGGRGNEQF

j_gene: TRBJ1-2
v_gene: TRBV20-1
CDR3aa: SATTGIEYGYT

j_gene: TRBJ1-5
v_gene: TRBV6-6
CDR3aa: ASSHRVRGPNQPQH

j_gene: TRBJ1-6
v_gene: TRBV6-1
CDR3aa: ASRLVNSPLH

j_gene: TRBJ2-3
v_gene: TRBV6-6
CDR3aa: ASRSSGGADTQY

j_gene: TRBJ1-5
v_gene: TRBV20-1
CDR3aa: SASLQVNQPQH

j_gene: TRBJ1-2
v_gene: TRBV4-1
CDR3aa: ASSQAVVGGATAYGYT

j_gene: TRBJ2-4
v_gene: TRBV5-5
CDR3aa: ASSLVETKNIQY

j_gene: TRBJ1-5
v_gene: TRBV2
CDR3aa: ASSGAKNQPQH

j_gene: TRBJ2-5
v_gene: TRBV12-3/TRBV12-4
CDR3aa: ASSLARETQY

j_gene: TRBJ1-5
v_gene: TRBV7-9
CDR3aa: ASSLAGPVQPQH

j_gene: TRBJ2-3
v_gene: TRBV6-2/TRBV6-3
CDR3aa: ASKINLRNTDTQY

j_gene: TRBJ2-7
v_gene: TRBV7-2
CDR3aa: ASSRNGPEDEQY

j_gene: TRBJ1-2
v_gene: TRBV28
CDR3aa: ASSSLEVDYGYT